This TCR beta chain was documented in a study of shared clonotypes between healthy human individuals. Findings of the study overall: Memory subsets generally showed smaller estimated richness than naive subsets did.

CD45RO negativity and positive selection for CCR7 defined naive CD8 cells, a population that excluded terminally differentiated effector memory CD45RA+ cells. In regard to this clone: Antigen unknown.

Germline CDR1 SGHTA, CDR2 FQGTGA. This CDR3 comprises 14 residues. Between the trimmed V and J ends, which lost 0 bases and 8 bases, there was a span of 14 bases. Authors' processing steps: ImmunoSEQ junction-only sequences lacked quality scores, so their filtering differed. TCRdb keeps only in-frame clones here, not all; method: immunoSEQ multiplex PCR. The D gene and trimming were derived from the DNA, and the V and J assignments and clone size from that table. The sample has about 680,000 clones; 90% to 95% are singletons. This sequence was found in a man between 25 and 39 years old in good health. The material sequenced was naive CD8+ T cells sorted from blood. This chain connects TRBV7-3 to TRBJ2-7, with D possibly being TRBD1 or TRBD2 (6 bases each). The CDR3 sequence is CASSLTGGAEKQYF. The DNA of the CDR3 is TGTGCCAGCAGCTTAACCGGGGGCGCTGAGAAGCAGTACTTC.